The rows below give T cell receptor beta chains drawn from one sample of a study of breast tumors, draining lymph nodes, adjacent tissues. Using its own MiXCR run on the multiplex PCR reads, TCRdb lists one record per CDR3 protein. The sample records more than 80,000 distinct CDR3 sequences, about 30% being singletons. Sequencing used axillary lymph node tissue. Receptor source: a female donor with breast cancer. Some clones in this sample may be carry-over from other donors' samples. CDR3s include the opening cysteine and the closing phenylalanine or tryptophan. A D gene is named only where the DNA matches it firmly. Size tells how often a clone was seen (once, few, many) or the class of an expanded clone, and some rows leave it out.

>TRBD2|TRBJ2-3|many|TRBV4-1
TGCGCCAGCAGCCAAGGGATTACCGGGACTAGCGGTTATCTTACGCAGTATTTT
CASSQGITGTSGYLTQYF
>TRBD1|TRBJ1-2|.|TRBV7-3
TGTGCCAGCAGCTCCGGGACAGGGGGCTTAAACTATGGCTACACCTTC
CASSSGTGGLNYGYTF
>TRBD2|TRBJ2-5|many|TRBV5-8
TGTGCCAGCAGCCGGCGGGGGGCCCAAGAGACCCAGTACTTC
CASSRRGAQETQYF
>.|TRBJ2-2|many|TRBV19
TGTGCCAGTAGTACCCCCTGGCCTTGGGGGCGAGAATCCGGGGAGCTGTTTTTT
CASSTPWPWGRESGELFF
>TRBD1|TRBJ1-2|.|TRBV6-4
TGTGCCAGCAGTGACTCTAGACAGGGGGCAGATTATTGCTACACCTTC
CASSDSRQGADYCYTF
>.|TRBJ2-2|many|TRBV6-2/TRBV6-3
TGTGCCAGCAGTTCCCCGGGCAGAACGACCGGGGAGCTGTTTTTT
CASSSPGRTTGELFF
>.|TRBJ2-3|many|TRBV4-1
TGCGCCAGCAGCCAAATGAGACAAACAGATACGCAGTATTTT
CASSQMRQTDTQYF
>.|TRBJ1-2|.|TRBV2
TGTGCCAGCAGCTACCCCGGCACTGAAGCGAGGGTTGGCGGCTACACCTTC
CASSYPGTEARVGGYTF
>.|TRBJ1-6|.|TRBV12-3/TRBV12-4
TGTGCCAGCAGTTTAGGGGGGGCTAATTCACCCCTCCACTTT
CASSLGGANSPLHF
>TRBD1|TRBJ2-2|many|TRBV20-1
TGCAGTGCTAGACCAATCAGACAGGGGGCTACCGGGGAGCTGTTTTTT
CSARPIRQGATGELFF
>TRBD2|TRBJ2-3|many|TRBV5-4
TGTGCCAGCAGCTTGGAGCTAGCGGGCGCTCCAGATACGCAGTATTTT
CASSLELAGAPDTQYF
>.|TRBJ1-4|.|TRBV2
TGTGCCAGCAGTTGGACTAGCGGGAGGCTCAATGAAAAACTGTTTTTT
CASSWTSGRLNEKLFF